This TCR beta chain was captured by sequencing in a study of OX40 agonist ivuxolimab in advanced cancers. Study-level information: At 65% to 85% male, the cohort had a mean age of 60 years, ranging from roughly 20 to 90. The study, taken as a whole, reports: Compared with CD4+, CD8+ T cells on average had more expanded clones.

As regards this clone: Its target is not known.

Any history of autoimmune disease or systemic immunosuppression disqualified patients. Libraries were prepared by immunoSEQ multiplex PCR; TCRdb keeps only in-frame clonotypes and omits some of them. This table holds tens of thousands of clones, about 80% found once. The CDR3 totals 14 residues. Germline assignment: CDR1 SGHAT and CDR2 FQNNGV. V lost 1 base and J 0 bases, leaving 4 bases between the germline ends. The chain is built from TRBV11-2 and TRBJ2-1; the D is unclear. Sequences were derived from CD4+ or CD8+ T cells sorted from blood, sampled in a trial of the OX40 agonist ivuxolimab. This receptor was obtained from an adult with an advanced solid tumor such as melanoma, head and neck, liver or kidney cancer. The DNA of the CDR3 is TGTGCCAGCAGCTTAGCGAGCTCCTACAATGAGCAGTTCTTC. Translated, it gives CASSLASSYNEQFF.